This TCR beta chain was sequenced for a study of OX40 agonist ivuxolimab in advanced cancers. At the level of the study: Each dose-escalation patient presented with hepatocellular carcinoma, melanoma, renal cell or head and neck cancer.

Comments on this clone: No antigen is known for it.

Clones were sequenced by immunoSEQ multiplex PCR, and TCRdb holds only the in-frame ones, with some missing. The data contain roughly 53,000 clones, about 90% of them seen just once; the ten biggest clones take up about 5.4%. Findings and caveats of the study: At doses 0.1 to 3.0 mg/kg, CD4+ and CD8+ clones expanded.

This CDR3 spans 13 amino acids. V lost 0 bases to trimming and J lost 5 bases, with 5 bases between them. Germline V gives CDR1 MNHEY, CDR2 SVGAGI. Material: CD4+ or CD8+ T cells sorted from blood, obtained in a trial of the OX40 agonist ivuxolimab. The V call is TRBV6-5, the J call TRBJ2-1; D possibly corresponds to TRBD1 (5 bases). This clonotype originated in an adult with an advanced solid tumor such as melanoma, head and neck, liver or kidney cancer. CDR3 bases: TGTGCCAGCAGTTACTCAGGGGACAATGAGCAGTTCTTC. This gives the protein CASSYSGDNEQFF.